This is a list of T cell receptor beta chains from one sample in a study of memory CD8 T cells in hepatitis C reinfection. Repertoires were generated with immunoSEQ multiplex PCR, while TCRdb's copy carries only in-frame clones and drops some. This table has over 35,000 clones, 70% to 90% appearing once. The source material was naive CD8+ T cells sorted from blood. These receptors were obtained from a man between 18 and 29 years old with hepatitis C virus infection. Each CDR3 is given without its conserved first and last residue. Size is omitted from some rows. Given values are once, few, many or a class for expanded clones.

>TRBV9|.|TRBJ1-2
ASSPGGGRSYGYT
>TRBV9|.|TRBJ2-5
ASSVVGRAAETQY
>TRBV30|.|TRBJ2-1
AWEAGTGNNEQF
>TRBV4-1|.|TRBJ1-6
ASSQGAAYNSPLH
>TRBV27|.|TRBJ2-1
ASSRLSSYNEQF
>TRBV5-1|.|TRBJ1-1
ASSGDSSTEAF
>TRBV9|.|TRBJ2-1
ASSVDSGRGVYEQF
>TRBV2|.|TRBJ2-1
AVAGSSYNEQF
>TRBV6-5|once|TRBJ2-1
ASSYSRSYNEQF
>TRBV7-2|.|TRBJ2-3
ASSSQGRSTDTQY
>TRBV1|.|TRBJ2-2
TSSHSTSYFSGGIGELF
>TRBV28|.|TRBJ2-1
ASSLEQGASDEQF
>TRBV7-9|.|TRBJ2-1
ASSLVGGRTLHNEQF
>TRBV9|.|TRBJ2-1
ASSVGQGAWDEQF
>TRBV28|.|TRBJ1-2
ASSFEAGYGYT
>TRBV7-9|.|TRBJ2-7
ASSLGLRSYEQY
>TRBV27|.|TRBJ1-1
ASRGQVPEAF
>TRBV27|.|TRBJ2-3
ASSFLTGGTDTQY
>TRBV4-3|.|TRBJ2-3
ASSQAYLLGPDTQY
>TRBV9|.|TRBJ2-2
ASRRDAGELF
>TRBV19|few|TRBJ2-7
ASSKTSGIVVDEQY
>TRBV2|.|TRBJ2-3
AWVGSLGHTDTQY
>TRBV9|.|TRBJ2-1
ASSVEGSAYNEQF
>TRBV27|.|TRBJ1-1
ASSSGQGDTEAF
>TRBV19|.|TRBJ2-1
ASSIGRPSYNEQF
>TRBV2|.|TRBJ2-3
ASSPPGVDTQY
>TRBV6-5|.|TRBJ2-1
ASSYSAGGEQF
>TRBV11-2|.|TRBJ2-1
ASSPGGF
>TRBV7-9|.|TRBJ2-1
ASSAGTSGGGWEQF
>TRBV7-8|once|TRBJ2-3
ASTLSGSTDTQY
>TRBV19|.|TRBJ2-2
ASSIWPANTGELF
>TRBV7-9|.|TRBJ2-1
ASDPGLAGGGEQF
>TRBV6-1|.|TRBJ2-3
ASRAGTVSTDTQY
>TRBV29-1|.|TRBJ2-1
SVEDWRSMGENEQF
>TRBV2|.|TRBJ1-3
ASSEDGFSGNTIY
>TRBV27|.|TRBJ2-7
ASSFRGGAYEQY
>TRBV2|once|TRBJ2-1
ASSPVGTGWNEQF
>TRBV4-3|.|TRBJ1-2
ASSPDSYGYT
>TRBV7-8|.|TRBJ2-3
ASSARLAKDTQY
>TRBV2|.|TRBJ1-5
ASSEVFGRTGNQPQH
>TRBV7-9|.|TRBJ2-5
ASSRQMGPEQETQY
>TRBV13|.|TRBJ2-1
ASSFHLTGMNEQF
>TRBV19|.|TRBJ2-2
ASRFRDRANTGELF
>TRBV27|.|TRBJ2-1
ASSFGLEYNEQF
>TRBV7-9|.|TRBJ2-1
ASSFGLGEQF
>TRBV7-9|.|TRBJ2-4
ASSPTGGLAKNIQY
>TRBV5-1|.|TRBJ1-1
ASSSGQANTEAF
>TRBV28|.|TRBJ2-1
ASSFRGEGNEQF
>TRBV19|.|TRBJ2-2
ASSTGVDTGELF
>TRBV7-8|once|TRBJ1-1
ASSPPGREDTEAF